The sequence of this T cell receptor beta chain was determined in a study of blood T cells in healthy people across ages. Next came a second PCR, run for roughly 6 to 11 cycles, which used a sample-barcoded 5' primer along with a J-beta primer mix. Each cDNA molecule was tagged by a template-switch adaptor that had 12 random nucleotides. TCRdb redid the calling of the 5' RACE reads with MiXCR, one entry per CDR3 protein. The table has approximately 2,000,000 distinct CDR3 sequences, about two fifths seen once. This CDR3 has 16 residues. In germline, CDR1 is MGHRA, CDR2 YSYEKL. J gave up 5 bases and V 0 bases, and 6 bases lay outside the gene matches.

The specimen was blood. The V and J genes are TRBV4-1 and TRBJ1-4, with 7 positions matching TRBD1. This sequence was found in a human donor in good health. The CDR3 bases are TGCGCCAGCAGCCAAGAAGGGGGCGGTCCAAATGAAAAACTGTTTTTT. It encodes CASSQEGGGPNEKLFF.